This T cell receptor (beta chain) was recovered during a study of T cell responses to AZD1222 COVID-19 vaccine. There are 18 residues in the CDR3. Germline-derived CDR1 and CDR2 are SGHKS and YYEKEE (reference sequence). The V gene end was trimmed by 0 bases and the J gene end by 5 bases; junction bases not matched to a gene: 11. Of note for this clone: What it binds is not known.

Study results and limitations: AZD1222 recipients seropositive at baseline numbered only six or seven. Clonal diversity may have been underestimated in mostly white British donors. Spike-specific TCR breadth and depth rose after two AZD1222 doses. Spike regions recognized by vaccine-associated CD4 TCRs spanned the protein, led by 160-218 and 743-854.

Sequenced by immunoSEQ multiplex PCR; TCRdb stores in-frame clones only, minus some. Among more than 95,000 clones listed, 85% to 95% were seen once. This receptor was taken from an adult in good health. Material: peripheral blood, obtained on day 0 of AZD1222 vaccination. The chain recombines TRBV5-5 with TRBJ1-3; TRBD1 matches 10 bases. CDR3 nucleotides: TGTGCCAGCAGCTTGGGACAGGGGGCTTCCAGCACTAGAAACACCATATATTTT. It encodes CASSLGQGASSTRNTIYF.